This T cell receptor beta chain was identified during a study of cytomegalovirus exposure and HLA in healthy donors. PCR amplification relied on 60 Vbeta primers (plus 13 Jbeta primers). Data came from immunoSEQ multiplex PCR; TCRdb stores just in-frame clones and leaves some out. The top ten hold around 0.2% of the sample, which has some 200,000 clones, 70% to 80% seen once. Unmatched junction bases numbered 9, after V lost 5 bases and J lost 5 bases. CDR1 is SNHLY, CDR2 FYNNEI, per germline. This CDR3 has 16 residues. Sequencing used PBMCs. This clonotype originated in a girl aged 2-9 years in good health and CMV-seronegative. The V call is TRBV2, the J call TRBJ1-5; 10 bases match TRBD1. CDR3 nucleotides: TGTGCCAGCAGTACACCGGGACAGGGGATTGATCAGCCCCAGCATTTT. It encodes CASSTPGQGIDQPQHF.